Reported below is one T cell receptor (beta chain). Its antigen remains unknown. Every sorted population was more than 98% pure. V gave up 0 bases and J gave up 6 bases; unmatched junction bases: 0. Germline values: CDR1 SGHRS, CDR2 YFSETQ. The CDR3 length is 15 residues. The data originate from a study of beta chain features in type 1 diabetes. Study-wide context: Age, gender and cell yields were alike across patients and healthy donors. Whole-study findings and limits: It was among patients, rather than healthy donors, that naive, central memory and Treg TCRB repertoires appeared more similar. When VDJ junctions were examined, type 1 diabetes patients showed fewer insertions and more deletions. In every one of the four CD4+ subsets, TCRB CDR3s were moderately but significantly shorter in Type 1 diabetes patients.

Sequenced material consisted of expressed TCRB transcripts (all of the isolated RNA was reverse transcribed). Some clones are missing from TCRdb's copy, which holds only in-frame ones; the method was immunoSEQ multiplex PCR. Of 53,000 or so clones listed, around 60% are singletons. The sample comprised stem cell memory CD4+ T cells from blood. The V call is TRBV5-1, the J call TRBJ2-1, with 13 bases identical to TRBD2. This TCR derives from a woman aged 25 to 39 with type 1 diabetes. The CDR3 DNA follows: TGCGCCAGCAGCTTGGGGACTAGCGGGAGCAATGAGCAGTTCTTC. Its protein is CASSLGTSGSNEQFF.